This is a list of T cell receptor beta chains from one sample in a study of T cell responses to AZD1222 COVID-19 vaccine. TCRdb keeps only in-frame clones here, not all; method: immunoSEQ multiplex PCR. The sample has around 150,000 clones, around nine tenths seen once; the top ten hold more than 5.5%. The sequenced sample was peripheral blood, obtained on day 0 of AZD1222 vaccination. The origin of the receptors is an adult in good health. The CDR3 runs from the conserved cysteine through the conserved F or W. Each record gives: clone size, V gene, J gene, D gene, CDR3 DNA, CDR3 protein. A D gene is named only where the DNA matches it firmly. Only some rows state a clone size, as once, few, many or a class for expanded clones.

clone size: -; V gene: TRBV5-4; J gene: TRBJ2-5; D gene: -; CDR3 DNA: TGTGCCAGCAGCCCGGGACATCAAGGAGAGACCCAGTACTTC; CDR3 protein: CASSPGHQGETQYF
clone size: once; V gene: TRBV3-1/TRBV3-2; J gene: TRBJ1-2; D gene: -; CDR3 DNA: TGTGCCAGCAGCCAAGAGACGGGACGGACATATGGCTACACCTTC; CDR3 protein: CASSQETGRTYGYTF
clone size: -; V gene: TRBV28; J gene: TRBJ1-1; D gene: -; CDR3 DNA: TGTGCCAGCAGTTTGGGCCCGGCGAACACTGAAGCTTTCTTT; CDR3 protein: CASSLGPANTEAFF
clone size: -; V gene: TRBV29-1; J gene: TRBJ1-5; D gene: -; CDR3 DNA: TGCAGCGTTGAAAGAGCCGGGACGGGAAAGAATCAGCCCCAGCATTTT; CDR3 protein: CSVERAGTGKNQPQHF
clone size: -; V gene: TRBV9; J gene: TRBJ1-5; D gene: -; CDR3 DNA: TGTGCCAGCAGCGCCCAGGGGACTAATCAGCCCCAGCATTTT; CDR3 protein: CASSAQGTNQPQHF
clone size: -; V gene: TRBV6-1; J gene: TRBJ1-1; D gene: -; CDR3 DNA: TGTGCCAGCAGTGAAGCGGCGACAGGTGAAGCTTTCTTT; CDR3 protein: CASSEAATGEAFF
clone size: -; V gene: TRBV27; J gene: TRBJ1-6; D gene: -; CDR3 DNA: TGTGCCAGCAGTACACTAGGGTACCGGAATTCACCCCTCCACTTT; CDR3 protein: CASSTLGYRNSPLHF
clone size: -; V gene: TRBV27; J gene: TRBJ1-6; D gene: -; CDR3 DNA: TGTGCCACTAAGGAGAATTTGAATTCACCCCTCCACTTT; CDR3 protein: CATKENLNSPLHF
clone size: -; V gene: TRBV4-1; J gene: TRBJ1-2; D gene: -; CDR3 DNA: TGCGCCAGCAGCCACCCAGGGGTTGGCTACACCTTC; CDR3 protein: CASSHPGVGYTF
clone size: -; V gene: TRBV5-1; J gene: TRBJ2-6; D gene: TRBD1; CDR3 DNA: TGCGCCAGCAGCCCGCAGACAGGGACAAGGGTCTCTGGGGCCAACGTCCTGACTTTC; CDR3 protein: CASSPQTGTRVSGANVLTF
clone size: -; V gene: TRBV7-9; J gene: TRBJ1-5; D gene: TRBD1; CDR3 DNA: TGTGCCAGCTCAGGGGGAAATAGCAATCAGCCCCAGCATTTT; CDR3 protein: CASSGGNSNQPQHF
clone size: -; V gene: TRBV30; J gene: TRBJ1-2; D gene: -; CDR3 DNA: TGTGCCGTTAGGACAGTGGGGTTAAACTATGGCTACACCTTC; CDR3 protein: CAVRTVGLNYGYTF
clone size: -; V gene: TRBV13; J gene: TRBJ1-1; D gene: -; CDR3 DNA: TGTGCCAGCAGCTTAAGGCCCCTAACAGGGATCAACACTGAAGCTTTCTTT; CDR3 protein: CASSLRPLTGINTEAFF
clone size: few; V gene: TRBV4-3; J gene: TRBJ1-2; D gene: -; CDR3 DNA: TGCGCCAGCAGCCTTGGGACAAGAGGTGGCTACACCTTC; CDR3 protein: CASSLGTRGGYTF
clone size: -; V gene: TRBV19; J gene: TRBJ2-7; D gene: -; CDR3 DNA: TGTGCCAGTAGTTTCGCCGGGGGCTTCTACGAGCAGTACTTC; CDR3 protein: CASSFAGGFYEQYF
clone size: -; V gene: TRBV5-4; J gene: TRBJ2-7; D gene: TRBD1; CDR3 DNA: TGTGCCAGCAGCACGGGACAGACGAACGAGCAGTACTTC; CDR3 protein: CASSTGQTNEQYF
clone size: -; V gene: TRBV28; J gene: TRBJ2-4; D gene: -; CDR3 DNA: TGTGCCAGCAGTTTACCCCCGGTAGGGTTGGGAAAAAACATTCAGTACTTC; CDR3 protein: CASSLPPVGLGKNIQYF
clone size: -; V gene: TRBV4-3; J gene: TRBJ1-4; D gene: -; CDR3 DNA: TGCGCCAGCAGTCGACAGGCCAGATCGACTAATGAAAAACTGTTTTTT; CDR3 protein: CASSRQARSTNEKLFF
clone size: -; V gene: TRBV12-3/TRBV12-4; J gene: TRBJ2-2; D gene: -; CDR3 DNA: TGTGCCAGCAGTGACACAGAAGCCGGGGAGCTGTTTTTT; CDR3 protein: CASSDTEAGELFF
clone size: many; V gene: TRBV6-4; J gene: TRBJ2-3; D gene: TRBD2; CDR3 DNA: TGTGCCAGCAGTGGGACTAGCGGCACAGATACGCAGTATTTT; CDR3 protein: CASSGTSGTDTQYF
clone size: -; V gene: TRBV6-1; J gene: TRBJ1-2; D gene: -; CDR3 DNA: TGTGCCAGCAGTGACATCCGGGGTTGGTATGGCTACACCTTC; CDR3 protein: CASSDIRGWYGYTF
clone size: -; V gene: TRBV4-3; J gene: TRBJ1-2; D gene: -; CDR3 DNA: TGCGCCAGCAGCCAAGATATAGGGAAGAACTATGGCTACACCTTC; CDR3 protein: CASSQDIGKNYGYTF
clone size: -; V gene: TRBV30; J gene: TRBJ2-1; D gene: TRBD2; CDR3 DNA: TGTGCCTGGAGTGTACTGGAATGGGGGACTATGTACAATGAGCAGTTCTTC; CDR3 protein: CAWSVLEWGTMYNEQFF
clone size: -; V gene: TRBV28; J gene: TRBJ2-5; D gene: -; CDR3 DNA: TGTGCCAGCAGTTCGATACAGGGTGTCGAAGAGACCCAGTACTTC; CDR3 protein: CASSSIQGVEETQYF
clone size: -; V gene: TRBV10-1; J gene: TRBJ1-5; D gene: TRBD1; CDR3 DNA: TGCGCCAGCAGTATACAGGGGTATAGCAATCAGCCCCAGCATTTT; CDR3 protein: CASSIQGYSNQPQHF
clone size: -; V gene: TRBV5-1; J gene: TRBJ2-5; D gene: TRBD2; CDR3 DNA: TGCGCCAGCCGAGCGGGAGGGCCCTTTGAGACCCAGTACTTC; CDR3 protein: CASRAGGPFETQYF
clone size: -; V gene: TRBV24-1; J gene: TRBJ1-1; D gene: -; CDR3 DNA: TGTGCCACCAGTGATTTGAAGGGGATTGAAGCTTTCTTT; CDR3 protein: CATSDLKGIEAFF
clone size: once; V gene: TRBV28; J gene: TRBJ1-2; D gene: -; CDR3 DNA: TGTGCCAGCAGTTTAAGCGTGACGGGTGGCTACACCTTC; CDR3 protein: CASSLSVTGGYTF
clone size: -; V gene: TRBV2; J gene: TRBJ1-5; D gene: TRBD1; CDR3 DNA: TGTGCCAGCAGCCTCGTAGATGTTCGGGGGACAGGCGGGTCCGGCAATCAGCCCCAGCATTTT; CDR3 protein: CASSLVDVRGTGGSGNQPQHF
clone size: -; V gene: TRBV4-1; J gene: TRBJ1-5; D gene: -; CDR3 DNA: TGCGCCAGCAGTGGGGTTATTAGCAATCAGCCCCAGCATTTT; CDR3 protein: CASSGVISNQPQHF
clone size: few; V gene: TRBV29-1; J gene: TRBJ1-2; D gene: TRBD1; CDR3 DNA: TGCAGCGTTGAACCCTCGGGACAGGTATCTGGCTACACCTTC; CDR3 protein: CSVEPSGQVSGYTF
clone size: -; V gene: TRBV19; J gene: TRBJ2-1; D gene: TRBD2; CDR3 DNA: TGTGCCAGTACCTCCACTAGCGGGAGGGCCAGGAATAACAATGAGCAGTTCTTC; CDR3 protein: CASTSTSGRARNNNEQFF
clone size: -; V gene: TRBV6-5; J gene: TRBJ1-6; D gene: -; CDR3 DNA: TGTGCCACACAGGGATCGGGGCAGCCCCTCCACTTT; CDR3 protein: CATQGSGQPLHF
clone size: few; V gene: TRBV4-3; J gene: TRBJ1-4; D gene: -; CDR3 DNA: TGCGCCAGCAGCCAAGAAACAGGGCCAACTAATGAAAAACTGTTTTTT; CDR3 protein: CASSQETGPTNEKLFF
clone size: -; V gene: TRBV28; J gene: TRBJ1-2; D gene: -; CDR3 DNA: TGTGCCAGCAGGGCGGAAGACTATGGCTACACCTTC; CDR3 protein: CASRAEDYGYTF
clone size: -; V gene: TRBV7-2; J gene: TRBJ2-1; D gene: -; CDR3 DNA: TGTGCCAGCAGCATCCCCCTTGGCGGGGGCCAGAGCTCCTACAATGAGCAGTTCTTC; CDR3 protein: CASSIPLGGGQSSYNEQFF
clone size: -; V gene: TRBV2; J gene: TRBJ2-3; D gene: -; CDR3 DNA: TGTGCCAGCAGTGAAGGGCTTTTCGGTACGCAGTATTTT; CDR3 protein: CASSEGLFGTQYF
clone size: -; V gene: TRBV10-3; J gene: TRBJ2-1; D gene: -; CDR3 DNA: TGTGCCATCAAGGATGCTTCCCACAATGAGCAGTTCTTC; CDR3 protein: CAIKDASHNEQFF
clone size: -; V gene: TRBV5-4; J gene: TRBJ1-1; D gene: -; CDR3 DNA: TGTGCCAGCAGCTTGATGGGGAACACTGAAGCTTTCTTT; CDR3 protein: CASSLMGNTEAFF
clone size: -; V gene: TRBV3-1/TRBV3-2; J gene: TRBJ2-1; D gene: -; CDR3 DNA: TGTGCCAGCAGCCCGCGGGGCCCCTACAATGAGCAGTTCTTC; CDR3 protein: CASSPRGPYNEQFF